The table lists the clone carrying this T cell receptor beta chain with many counts. These data come from a study of T cells in Graves' hyperthyroidism and ophthalmopathy. Patients aged 18 to 65 with hyperthyroidism were newly diagnosed, with duration under 2 months. Diagnosing involved the use of clinical symptoms, serum thyroxine and TRAb, thyroid ultrasound and orbital computed tomography. The blood sample dates from first hyperthyroidism diagnosis, preceding any ophthalmopathy symptoms. The CDR3 regions of TCR beta were amplified from RNA transcripts. The study used the HTBI primer set for a first-round RT-PCR of the TCR CDR3. TCRdb reprocessed the multiplex PCR reads with MiXCR, giving one entry per CDR3 protein. The data hold 690,000 or so distinct CDR3 sequences, with around 20% observed a single time. V was shortened by 4 bases and J by 5 bases, with 11 bases between the two germline ends. The CDR3 has 13 residues.

Sequenced: blood. The chain couples TRBV12-3 or TRBV12-4 to TRBJ1-1; D gene unclear. The TCR was taken from a woman aged 50 to 60 with Graves' hyperthyroidism that later progressed to Graves' ophthalmopathy. The CDR3 loop is CASSSLVWTEAFF. The CDR3 nucleotides are TGTGCCAGCAGTTCCCTTGTGTGGACTGAAGCTTTCTTT.